The following is a T cell receptor beta chain sequence with its context. What it recognizes is unknown. After removal of 10 bases from V and 1 base from J, the junction contained 8 bases not matched to a gene. Germline V gene lookup returns CDR1 WSHSY and CDR2 SAAADI. This CDR3 region has 14 residues. Chemo-refractory metastatic non-small-cell lung cancer patients were treated with focal radiation plus CTLA-4 blockade with ipilimumab. Some clones are missing from TCRdb's copy, which holds only in-frame ones; the method was immunoSEQ multiplex PCR. The data hold approximately 50,000 clones, with roughly four fifths observed a single time. This record comes from a study of radiotherapy plus CTLA-4 blockade in lung cancer. Study information: There were objective responses in roughly 17% of patients, and 31% had disease control.

Whole-study findings and limits: With interferon-beta, early dynamics of blood T cell clones were reported to best predict response. Some TCR clones had been derived from tumors. These clones expanded in peripheral blood after radiotherapy plus ipilimumab.

This chain joins TRBV10-2 and TRBJ2-7, with 9 positions matching TRBD2. The sequence was collected from a human donor with non-small cell lung cancer whose response to radiotherapy plus ipilimumab could not be evaluated. Sequences were derived from peripheral blood, sampled from a patient treated with radiotherapy plus ipilimumab. Written as DNA, the CDR3 is TGCGCCACCAGAAGCGGGGGGAATTCCTACGAGCAGTACTTC. Protein sequence: CATRSGGNSYEQYF.